Listed here are 8 T cell receptor beta chains from one sample, sequenced in a study of T cell responses to AZD1222 COVID-19 vaccine. The table came from immunoSEQ multiplex PCR; TCRdb's copy has only in-frame clones and leaves some out. The table lists some 130,000 clones, about 93% of them singletons. The sample consisted of peripheral blood, taken 28 days after the second AZD1222 dose. These receptors came from an adult who received the AZD1222 COVID-19 vaccine.

This sequence joins TRBV7-2 and TRBJ1-1; D is ambiguous. Germline V gene sequence: CDR1 SGHTA, CDR2 FQGNSA. Between the trimmed V and J ends, which lost 5 bases and 2 bases, there was a span of 9 bases. The CDR3 length is 13 residues. Here the CDR3 reads CASSRDYNTEAFF. DNA of the CDR3: TGTGCCAGCAGCCGCGACTACAACACTGAAGCTTTCTTT.

This clone was counted between two and nine times. J is TRBJ2-6 and V is TRBV19; 7 positions agree with TRBD1. With V trimmed by 6 bases and J by 0 bases, 2 bases remained unmatched. This CDR3 is 15 amino acids long. Per germline, CDR1 LNHDA and CDR2 SQIVND (reference sequence). The CDR3 region is CASRGQSSGANVLTF. Written as DNA, the CDR3 is TGTGCCAGTAGGGGACAGTCCTCTGGGGCCAACGTCCTGACTTTC.

This chain joins TRBV11-1 and TRBJ2-3, with TRBD2 matching over 12 bases. This CDR3 spans 14 amino acids. Germline V gives CDR1 SGHAT, CDR2 FQDESV (reference sequence). V gave up 2 bases and J gave up 8 bases; unmatched junction bases: 2. CDR3 bases: TGTGCCAGCAGCTTACTAGCGGGGGGGCGTACGCAGTATTTT. As protein: CASSLLAGGRTQYF. Supplemented by reference TRBV11-1 and TRBJ2-3, the full variable domain reads EAEVAQSPRYKITEKSQAVAFWCDPISGHATLYWYRQILGQGPELLVQFQDESVVDDSQLPKDRFSAERLKGVDSTLKIQPAELGDSAMYLCASSLLAGGRTQYFGPGTRLTVL.

V is TRBV2 and J is TRBJ2-2; a weak D match, TRBD2 (5 bases). This CDR3 is built from 15 residues. V was shortened by 9 bases and J by 0 bases, with 14 bases between the two germline ends. Per the germline V gene, CDR1 is SNHLY and CDR2 is FYNNEI. This chain's CDR3 is CARDGGPTNTGELFF. The CDR3 DNA follows: TGTGCCAGAGACGGCGGGCCTACGAACACCGGGGAGCTGTTTTTT.

The V and J genes are TRBV5-4 and TRBJ2-7; the D is unclear. V lost 4 bases and J 5 bases, leaving 10 bases between the germline ends. The germline CDR1 and CDR2 sequences are SGHNT and YYREEE (reference sequence). This CDR3 comprises 12 residues. The CDR3 nucleotides are TGTGCCAGCAGCCTGATCAGCGACGAGCAGTACTTC. Protein: CASSLISDEQYF.

The V gene is TRBV30, the J gene TRBJ2-1; 7 nucleotides agree with TRBD2. Germline assignment: CDR1 GTSNPN and CDR2 SVGIG (reference sequence). This CDR3 comprises 14 residues. The J segment lost 2 bases and the V segment lost 2 bases, leaving 3 bases of the junction unmatched. This CDR3 is CAWSFGLAYNEQFF. The CDR3 DNA sequence: TGTGCCTGGAGTTTCGGACTAGCCTACAATGAGCAGTTCTTC.

This chain links TRBV18 with TRBJ2-5, with TRBD1 as a possible D gene (6 bases). This CDR3 contains 13 residues. V lost 2 bases and J lost 5, with 9 bases in between. Looked up from germline, CDR1 is KGHSH and CDR2 is LQKENI. Here the CDR3 reads CASSPSQGETQYF. The CDR3 DNA follows: TGTGCCAGCTCACCATCCCAGGGGGAGACCCAGTACTTC.

The chain couples TRBV5-1 to TRBJ1-1; no clear D gene. The V end lost 1 base, the J end lost 5 bases, and 18 bases lay between the germline ends. Germline V gene sequence: CDR1 SGHRS, CDR2 YFSETQ. The CDR3 consists of 16 residues. CDR3 DNA: TGCGCCAGCAGCTTGTGGATTTGGCGCATGGGTACTGAAGCTTTCTTT. Its protein is CASSLWIWRMGTEAFF. Filled out from reference TRBV5-1 and TRBJ1-1, the complete variable domain reads KAGVTQTPRYLIKTRGQQVTLSCSPISGHRSVSWYQQTPGQGLQFLFEYFSETQRNKGNFPGRFSGRQFSNSRSEMNVSTLELGDSALYLCASSLWIWRMGTEAFFGQGTRLTVV.